Sequencing of this T cell receptor beta chain was carried out in a study of T cell repertoires in cytomegalovirus infection. Study details: Public signatures in TCR beta pointed to CMV infection and matching HLA type.

This clonotype was observed at least ten times. Its specificity is not known. TCRdb called the reads again in MiXCR, with one record for every CDR3 protein. The table includes approximately 70,000 distinct CDR3 sequences, over 3.5% detected once. The germline gives CDR1 SGHTA, CDR2 FQGNSA. There are 14 residues in the CDR3. V lost 2 bases and J 6 bases, leaving 12 bases between the germline ends. The study, taken as a whole, reports: In two of eight donors, the top clonotype was HLA-C-restricted CMV-specific. Cumulative public TCR beta family frequency identified CMV carriers with the relevant HLA.

This TCR was sampled from a human donor in good health (CMV status not recorded). Some clones in this sample may be carry-over from other donors' samples. The sample comprised PBMCs. The rearrangement links TRBV7-2 to TRBJ2-3, with D unclear. The CDR3 DNA follows: TGTGCCAGCAGCTTACCGCATGACGTTGATACGCAGTATTTT. Protein product: CASSLPHDVDTQYF.